One TCR beta chain is described in this entry. What it binds is not known. During cDNA synthesis, UMIs that each contained a 6-nucleotide sample barcode were added by means of template switching. Reprocessing the 5' RACE reads, TCRdb reports a single entry for every CDR3 protein and omits DNA. The sample data list under 200,000 distinct CDR3 sequences. The source of the sample is a study of monozygotic twins with inflammatory bowel disease. The CDR3 consists of 13 residues. CDR1 is SGHTA, CDR2 FQGNSA, per germline. Study-level points and caveats: Diversity of TCRbeta measured by inverse Simpson was lower in IBD patients than in healthy co-twins.

Specimen: blood. The receptor was isolated from a human donor with ulcerative colitis or Crohn's disease, or a healthy co-twin of an affected twin (not recorded which). The V call is TRBV7-2, the J call TRBJ2-1; TCRdb's D call, TRBD1, is unchecked because there is no DNA. This CDR3 reads CASGWGVGNEQFF.